This T cell receptor (beta chain) originates from a study of OX40 agonist ivuxolimab in advanced cancers. About the research overall: Recorded diagnoses for dose-escalation patients were hepatocellular carcinoma, melanoma, renal cell or head and neck cancer. Antecedent anti-PD-1, anti-PD-L1 or anti-CTLA-4 therapy was permissible, with under 50% having received some.

Profiled with immunoSEQ multiplex PCR; TCRdb holds only in-frame clones, not every one. The data show 70,000 to 95,000 clones, roughly 90% seen once. Blood sampling was done at baseline, cycle 4 day 1, and cycle 7 day 1. Losses at the gene ends were 5 bases for V and 6 bases for J; bases not matched to a gene: 10. Germline values: CDR1 LGHNT, CDR2 FRNRAP. The CDR3 extends over 15 amino acids. In the case of this clone: The target antigen is unknown.

Study-wide findings and caveats: Among the lowest peripheral clonal expansion occurred in 0.1-3.0 mg/kg partial responders.

The V gene is TRBV12-5, the J gene TRBJ1-2; 9 nucleotides agree with TRBD1. The receptor was derived from an adult with an advanced solid tumor such as melanoma, head and neck, liver or kidney cancer. This sample comprised CD4+ or CD8+ T cells sorted from blood, obtained in a trial of the OX40 agonist ivuxolimab. The CDR3 DNA sequence: TGTGCTAGTGGTCCCGGGACAGGGTTTATAGATGGCTACACCTTC. This sequence encodes CASGPGTGFIDGYTF.